A single T cell receptor beta chain is shown here with its context. Antigen: not known. V shed 6 bases and J 1 base; nucleotides not matched to a gene: 4. There are 14 residues in the CDR3. Germline values: CDR1 MNHEY, CDR2 SVGEGT. This entry belongs to a study of CD8+CD57+ T cells in acquired aplastic anemia. Study information: Isolated CD4+ and CD8+ cells, once sorted, yielded DNA averaging about 3 ug. Healthy donors had, on average, about 9.9 million reads for their CD4+ cells.

Study-level points and caveats: In CD8+ cells, Simpson's diversity showed no significant difference between patients and controls. Comparison of patients with controls identified roughly 30 shared CD8+ CDR3 sequences.

For CDR3 and TCR beta VDJ profiling, genomic DNA was the template used. TCRdb reanalysed the reads using MiXCR and keeps one entry per CDR3 protein. Of around 50,000 distinct CDR3 sequences in the sample, around two thirds were seen once. The chain couples TRBV6-2 or TRBV6-3 to TRBJ2-7; TRBD1 matches 9 bases. This TCR derives from a human donor in good health, serving as a control. Sequenced material: sorted CD4+, CD8+, or CD8+CD57+ T cells (not recorded which) from PBMCs. As DNA, the CDR3 is TGTGCCAGCAGGGACGGACAGGGGTCCTACGAGCAGTACTTC. Translated, it gives CASRDGQGSYEQYF.